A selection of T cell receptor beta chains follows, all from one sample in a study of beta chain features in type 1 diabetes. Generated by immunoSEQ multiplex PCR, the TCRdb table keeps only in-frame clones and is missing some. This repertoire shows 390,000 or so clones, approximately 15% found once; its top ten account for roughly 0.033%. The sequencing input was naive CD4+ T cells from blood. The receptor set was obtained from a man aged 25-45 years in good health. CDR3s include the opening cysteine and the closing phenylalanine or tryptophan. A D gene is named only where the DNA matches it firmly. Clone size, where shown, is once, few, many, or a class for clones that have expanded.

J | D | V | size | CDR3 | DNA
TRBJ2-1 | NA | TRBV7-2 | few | CASSRARVAPRDEQFF | TGTGCCAGCAGCCGAGCACGAGTAGCACCTCGGGATGAGCAGTTCTTC
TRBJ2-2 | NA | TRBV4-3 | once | CASSQDPPAGSHSRNVKLFF | TGCGCCAGCAGCCAAGACCCCCCGGCGGGGTCACATTCCCGTAATGTAAAGCTGTTTTTT
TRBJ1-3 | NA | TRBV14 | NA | CASSPRRGHSGNTIYF | TGTGCCAGCAGCCCCCGCCGGGGGCACTCTGGAAACACCATATATTTT
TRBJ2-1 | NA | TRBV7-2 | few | CASSPDRWEQFF | TGTGCCAGCAGCCCAGACAGGTGGGAGCAGTTCTTC
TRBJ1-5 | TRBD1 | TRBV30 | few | CAWSRGGDQPQHF | TGTGCCTGGAGTCGAGGGGGCGATCAGCCCCAGCATTTT
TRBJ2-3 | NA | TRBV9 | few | CASSASGRGTDTQYF | TGTGCCAGCAGCGCGTCTGGGAGAGGCACAGATACGCAGTATTTT
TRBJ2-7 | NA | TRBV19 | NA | CASSKDSLKEQYF | TGTGCCAGTAGTAAGGACAGTTTGAAAGAGCAGTACTTC
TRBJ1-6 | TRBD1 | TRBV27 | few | CASSWTGKWESPLHF | TGTGCCAGCAGCTGGACAGGGAAGTGGGAATCACCCCTCCACTTT
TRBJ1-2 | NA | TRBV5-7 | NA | CASSLSKDGYTF | TGTGCCAGCAGCCTAAGTAAGGATGGCTACACCTTC
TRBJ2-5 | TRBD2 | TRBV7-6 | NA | CASSLAPSGSLETQYF | TGTGCCAGCAGCTTAGCGCCCAGCGGGAGCCTGGAGACCCAGTACTTC
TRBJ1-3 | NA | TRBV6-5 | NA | CASGRLSGNTIYF | TGTGCCAGCGGACGACTCTCTGGAAACACCATATATTTT
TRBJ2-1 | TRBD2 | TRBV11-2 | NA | CASSLLTGGLRNEQFF | TGTGCCAGCAGCTTATTAACGGGAGGGCTCCGGAATGAGCAGTTCTTC
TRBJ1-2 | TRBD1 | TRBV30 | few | CAWSITGGAYYGYTF | TGTGCCTGGAGTATTACAGGGGGTGCCTACTATGGCTACACCTTC
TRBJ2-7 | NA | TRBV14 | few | CASSQRWAPYEQYF | TGTGCCAGCAGCCAGCGATGGGCTCCCTACGAGCAGTACTTC
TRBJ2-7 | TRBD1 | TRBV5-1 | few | CASRDRDRGSYEQYF | TGCGCCAGCAGGGATAGGGACAGGGGCTCCTACGAGCAGTACTTC
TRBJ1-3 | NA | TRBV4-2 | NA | CASSRPERSGNTIYF | TGTGCCAGCAGTCGACCAGAGCGCTCTGGAAACACCATATATTTT